These 26 T cell receptor beta chains originate from one sample sequenced in a study of T-cell reconstitution after alpha-beta-depleted transplantation in children. Preparation of the TCRbeta library was carried out with unique molecular identifiers. Using its own MiXCR run on the PCR reads, TCRdb lists one record per CDR3 protein. The sample has 250,000 to 300,000 distinct CDR3 sequences, approximately 9.6% seen once; the top ten hold 9.5% to 13%. The input for sequencing was PBMCs from the stem cell graft donor, taken from the stem cell graft. The receptors here all came from a human donor who donated a stem cell graft to a child with SCID.

V usage is TRBV5-1 and J usage is TRBJ1-5; tentative D call: TRBD1 (6 bases). Per the germline V gene, CDR1 is SGHRS and CDR2 is YFSETQ. CDR3 length: 16 amino acids. V was cut by 3 bases and J by 5 bases, with 18 bases left in between. Here the CDR3 reads CASSSMPGEGDQPQHF. The CDR3 nucleotides are TGCGCCAGCAGCTCGATGCCAGGGGAGGGGGATCAGCCCCAGCATTTT.

This clonotype was observed at least ten times. This chain links TRBV6-4 with TRBJ2-1; 10 bases are a match to TRBD2. The CDR3 is made up of 15 amino acids. Germline-derived CDR1 and CDR2 are MRHNA and SNTAGT. The trim removed 3 bases at V and 3 bases at J, leaving 2 bases unmatched. The CDR3 DNA is TGTGCCAGCAGTGAAGGGACTAGCGACTACAATGAGCAGTTCTTC. Its translation: CASSEGTSDYNEQFF.

The rearrangement uses TRBV19 and TRBJ2-1, with D possibly being TRBD2 (6 bases). The V end lost 10 bases, the J end lost 5 bases, and 12 bases lay between the germline ends. CDR1 and CDR2 from the germline V gene are LNHDA and SQIVND (reference sequence). The length of the CDR3 is 12 residues. The CDR3 nucleotides read TGTGCCACCGGGACTGGGGACAATGAGCAGTTCTTC. It encodes CATGTGDNEQFF.

This clonotype was recorded many times. The chain is built from TRBV10-3 and TRBJ2-7; 7 bases are shared with TRBD1. The CDR3 is made up of 15 amino acids. From germline, CDR1 is ENHRY and CDR2 SYGVKD. The ends lost 1 base at V and 3 bases at J; junction bases unmatched: 6. The CDR3 region is CAISEFTGVVYEQYF. CDR3 coding DNA: TGTGCCATCAGTGAGTTTACAGGGGTCGTCTACGAGCAGTACTTC.

This clonotype was seen once. This chain uses TRBV6-1 with TRBJ2-7, with TRBD1 as a possible D gene (6 bases). CDR3 size: 15 residues. V shed 6 bases and J shed 6 bases, with 21 bases lying between them. In germline, CDR1 is MNHNS, CDR2 SASEGT. The CDR3 loop reads CASRPPGHGLREQYF. The CDR3 nucleotides read TGTGCCAGCAGGCCCCCGGGACATGGTTTACGCGAGCAGTACTTC.

The chain joins TRBV12-3 or TRBV12-4 to TRBJ2-1; TRBD1 matches 8 bases. This CDR3 region has 13 residues. The J segment lost 6 bases and the V segment lost 8 bases, leaving 6 bases of the junction unmatched. The CDR3 nucleotides are TGTGCCAGCGGAGACAGGGGTGGCAATGAGCAGTTCTTC. Encoded protein: CASGDRGGNEQFF.

The chain has TRBV21-1 and TRBJ1-1; the table assigns TRBD1, which was not confirmed against the DNA. TRBV21-1 is a documented pseudogene. This CDR3 has 16 amino acids. CDR3 in amino acids: CASSNTMRWSRREAFF. The CDR3 region has the DNA TGTGCCAGCAGCAATACAATGAGGTGGTCCCGGCGTGAAGCTTTCTTT.

The J gene is TRBJ2-2, the V gene TRBV11-1; 9 bases match TRBD1. The CDR3 spans 20 residues. Germline CDR1 and CDR2: SGHAT and FQDESV (reference sequence). The ends lost 4 bases at V and 4 bases at J; junction bases unmatched: 19. The CDR3 region is CASSSSLFSVTGGSTGELFF. The CDR3 DNA reads as TGTGCCAGCAGCTCTTCCTTATTCAGCGTGACAGGGGGGTCCACCGGGGAGCTGTTTTTT.

This clonotype has ten or more counts. The chain combines TRBV7-2 with TRBJ2-3; no firm D call. This CDR3 region has 14 residues. Germline V gene lookup returns CDR1 SGHTA and CDR2 FQGNSA. V shed 2 bases and J shed 4 bases, with 10 bases lying between them. The CDR3 reads CASSLTHGADTQYF. CDR3 bases: TGTGCCAGCAGCTTAACACACGGCGCAGATACGCAGTATTTT.

J is TRBJ2-2 and V is TRBV5-6; the D gene is possibly TRBD2 (5 bases). Germline V gene data show CDR1 as SGHDT and CDR2 as YYEEEE. V was cut by 9 bases and J by 7 bases, with 19 bases left in between. This CDR3 is 14 amino acids long. The CDR3 loop is CAMSPGLLCGELFF. The CDR3 nucleotides read TGTGCCATGAGCCCCGGACTCCTCTGCGGGGAGCTGTTTTTT.

This clonotype was counted a few times. The chain is built from TRBV2 and TRBJ1-1; D not certain. Trimming took 8 bases from V and 0 from J, leaving 7 bases between them. Germline assignment: CDR1 SNHLY and CDR2 FYNNEI. This CDR3 region has 12 residues. The CDR3 DNA sequence: TGTGCCAGCGGCCGATTGAACACTGAAGCTTTCTTT. This gives the protein CASGRLNTEAFF.

The chain joins TRBV5-1 to TRBJ2-7; TRBD1 agrees at 9 bases. Looked up from germline, CDR1 is SGHRS and CDR2 is YFSETQ. The CDR3 consists of 14 residues. Germline trimming cut 4 bases from V and 3 bases from J; bases unmatched to any gene: 5. The CDR3 region has the DNA TGCGCCAGCAGCGACCGGGACAGGGTCTACGAGCAGTACTTC. Residues: CASSDRDRVYEQYF. The full variable domain, rest sourced from reference TRBV5-1 and TRBJ2-7, is KAGVTQTPRYLIKTRGQQVTLSCSPISGHRSVSWYQQTPGQGLQFLFEYFSETQRNKGNFPGRFSGRQFSNSRSEMNVSTLELGDSALYLCASSDRDRVYEQYFGPGTRLTVT.

This clonotype was seen a few times. This rearrangement joins TRBV11-2 to TRBJ2-1; 8 bases fit TRBD1. This CDR3 contains 15 residues. Germline V gene sequence: CDR1 SGHAT, CDR2 FQNNGV. Germline trimming cut 5 bases from V and 8 bases from J; bases unmatched to any gene: 11. The CDR3 nucleotides read TGTGCCAGCAGCCCCGGGACAGGCACCTTTGATGAGCAGTTCTTC. Residues: CASSPGTGTFDEQFF. Together with reference TRBV11-2 and TRBJ2-1, the CDR3 gives the full variable domain: EAGVAQSPRYKIIEKRQSVAFWCNPISGHATLYWYQQILGQGPKLLIQFQNNGVVDDSQLPKDRFSAERLKGVDSTLKIQPAKLEDSAVYLCASSPGTGTFDEQFFGPGTRLTVL.

The sample holds a few counts of this clonotype. V usage is TRBV20-1 and J usage is TRBJ2-4; D is unresolved. Germline CDR1 is DFQATT and CDR2 is SNEGSKA (reference sequence). V shed 3 bases and J shed 0 bases, with 9 bases lying between them. The CDR3 length is 14 residues. In DNA, the CDR3 is TGCAGTGCTAGTCAGGTCGTAGCCAAAAACATTCAGTACTTC. Amino acid sequence: CSASQVVAKNIQYF.

The chain is built from TRBV7-8 and TRBJ2-7; no reliable D call. V lost 4 bases and J lost 5, with 21 bases in between. The CDR3 runs 16 residues. Germline lookup yields CDR1 SGHVS and CDR2 FQNEAQ. CDR3 residues: CASSSTSATLFNEQYF. The CDR3 region has the DNA TGTGCCAGCAGCTCCACCTCGGCTACACTATTTAACGAGCAGTACTTC. Complete variable domain (other parts from reference TRBV7-8 and TRBJ2-7): GAGVSQSPRYKVAKRGQDVALRCDPISGHVSLFWYQQALGQGPEFLTYFQNEAQLDKSGLPSDRFFAERPEGSVSTLKIQRTQQEDSAVYLCASSSTSATLFNEQYFGPGTRLTVT.

To note about this clonotype: This may come from a read error, since a much larger clone is one base off. V is TRBV29-1 and J is TRBJ2-1, with a tentative D call TRBD2 (6 bases). Germline CDR1 and CDR2: SQVTM and ANQGSEA. The CDR3 extends over 15 amino acids. The CDR3 reads CSGRTSIGLNNELFF. CDR3 nucleotides: TGCAGCGGCCGAACTAGCATCGGACTAAACAATGAGCTGTTCTTC.

The rearrangement links TRBV19 to TRBJ2-1; perhaps TRBD2 as D (6 bases). Trimming removed 1 base at V and 4 bases at J, with 11 bases between. Germline V gives CDR1 LNHDA, CDR2 SQIVND (reference sequence). This CDR3 has 15 amino acids. The DNA of the CDR3 is TGTGCCAGTAGTATAGCTGGGGGGAAATACAATGAGCAGTTCTTC. It is translated as CASSIAGGKYNEQFF.

This clonotype was detected only a few times. This chain connects TRBV7-2 to TRBJ1-5; 10 bases are a match to TRBD1. This CDR3 contains 15 residues. Losses at the gene ends were 5 bases for V and 3 bases for J; bases not matched to a gene: 4. The germline gives CDR1 SGHTA, CDR2 FQGNSA. As DNA, the CDR3 is TGTGCCAGCAGCCTGACAGGGGGCTACAATCAGCCCCAGCATTTT. Amino acids: CASSLTGGYNQPQHF.

This clonotype was detected ten times or more. V is TRBV19 and J is TRBJ1-1; possible D gene TRBD1, 5 bases. Trimming cost V 2 bases and J 0 bases, with 7 bases left between them. The CDR3 runs to 14 residues. Germline assignment: CDR1 LNHDA and CDR2 SQIVND (reference sequence). CDR3 residues: CASSIRGMNTEAFF. As DNA, the CDR3 is TGTGCCAGTAGTATACGGGGCATGAACACTGAAGCTTTCTTT.

This clonotype appeared a few times. The chain has TRBV7-9 and TRBJ2-7, with D maybe TRBD1 (6 bases). The germline V gene encodes CDR1 SEHNR and CDR2 FQNEAQ (reference sequence). The CDR3 length is 14 residues. V was shortened by 2 bases and J by 3 bases, with 11 bases between the two germline ends. The DNA of the CDR3 is TGTGCCAGCAGCTTATCGGCGGACAGCTACGAGCAGTACTTC. This codes for CASSLSADSYEQYF.

V is TRBV7-9 and J is TRBJ2-5, with D possibly being TRBD1 or TRBD2 (6 bases each). The CDR3 runs 14 residues. V was shortened by 8 bases and J by 5 bases, with 18 bases between the two germline ends. Germline CDR1 reads SEHNR; CDR2 reads FQNEAQ (reference sequence). In nucleotides, the CDR3 is TGTGCCAGCCTAGCGTCGGGGGCTCGGGAGACCCAGTACTTC. The encoded protein is CASLASGARETQYF.

This clonotype was counted a few times. The genes are TRBV12-3 or TRBV12-4 and TRBJ2-3; 9 bases are shared with TRBD2. V shed 6 bases, J shed 8 bases, and the junction held 12 bases outside the gene matches. The CDR3 sequence is 15 residues long. CDR3 sequence reads: CASSSGTSPLATQYF. CDR3 nucleotides: TGTGCCAGCAGCTCCGGGACTAGCCCCTTAGCTACGCAGTATTTT.

This clonotype was observed a handful of times. The chain links TRBV25-1 to TRBJ2-1, with a tentative D call TRBD1 (5 bases). Per germline, CDR1 MGHDK and CDR2 SYGVNS. The ends were cut back, 2 bases at V and 9 bases at J, with 8 bases in the middle. The CDR3 contains 12 residues. The CDR3: CASSEQGAEQFF. In DNA form, the CDR3 reads TGTGCCAGCAGTGAACAGGGTGCTGAGCAGTTCTTC.

This clonotype occurred a few times. The chain is built from TRBV29-1 and TRBJ2-7; D assignment may be TRBD1 or TRBD2 (5 bases each). The V end lost 4 bases, the J end lost 7 bases, and 14 bases lay between the germline ends. Germline values: CDR1 SQVTM, CDR2 ANQGSEA. The length of the CDR3 is 12 residues. The CDR3 sequence is CSVVGPSGEQYF. The CDR3 DNA reads TGCAGCGTTGTGGGGCCCTCGGGGGAGCAGTACTTC.

In this sample, this clonotype turned up a few times. V and J are TRBV11-3 and TRBJ2-1, with D possibly TRBD2 on 5 matching bases. Germline V lookup: CDR1 SGHNT, CDR2 YENEEA. The CDR3 runs to 12 residues. V was cut by 5 bases and J by 5 bases, with 7 bases left in between. CDR3 sequence reads: CASSKADNEQFF. CDR3 sequence (DNA): TGTGCCAGCAGCAAAGCGGACAATGAGCAGTTCTTC.

A word on this clonotype: This could be a read error, since a much larger clone is one nucleotide away. V is TRBV9 and J is TRBJ1-3, with 10 bases that match TRBD1. Germline CDR1 SGDLS, CDR2 YYNGEE. The CDR3 runs 16 residues. The CDR3 sequence: CASSARGTGDGNIIYF. Here the CDR3 DNA reads TGTGCCAGCAGCGCCCGAGGGACAGGGGATGGAAACATCATATATTTT.